This TCR beta chain originates from a study of blood T cell repertoires in COVID-19 (dated by TCRdb to about 2020). Regarding the research as a whole: Samples from collaborators originated in the United States, Italy and Spain and spanned both the acute and convalescent phases of COVID-19. The prospective study material was composed of cDNA or gDNA derived from T cells, B-cell-depleted T cells, or PBMCs. Samples were obtained from the ongoing ImmuneRACE study (first 160 participants) and from roughly 1,300 subjects provided by 6 global collaborators. The repertoires were made available in a free public database intended to serve as a resource for research on the immune response to SARS-CoV-2. The sample metadata nearly always contained a de-identified subject ID, COVID-19 status, age in years and sex. Subjects who had been exposed to COVID-19, were actively infected with it, or had recovered from it provided the deeply sampled blood TCRbeta repertoires that made up the dataset. Where HLA class I and class II types were available, the types were taken from metadata supplied by the sample provider, not from assay-based typing.

To note about this clone: Its antigen specificity is not known. No base quality values were provided; no much bigger clone lies one nucleotide off.

What the authors observed across the whole study: Clinical and demographic metadata were provided uncurated, with the amount varying by source and participant.

TCRbeta CDR3 regions were amplified from genomic DNA using the immunoSEQ Assay, a bias-controlled multiplex PCR. Per the original workflow: Within the assay, amplification of reference gene primers was used to estimate how many nucleated cells each sample contained. Sequence reads were collapsed and filtered to measure the absolute abundance of every unique TCRbeta CDR3 rearrangement. For each sample, productive Simpson clonality was calculated as the square root of Simpson's diversity index over productive rearrangements. The source is immuneACCESS, and TCRdb retained only in-frame sequences with V and J called. Part of the clones is not carried over; for the studies checked, unresolved V genes explain less than half of this, and the remainder is unexplained. V, J and clone size were drawn from that table, and D and trimming were deduced from the DNA. Recorded for this sample are approximately 70,000 clones; 91% of them occurred a single time. The top ten clonotypes cover just over 2.5% of the sample.

The CDR3 runs 15 amino acids, cysteine and phenylalanine included. The kept DNA is CDR3 alone, 45 bases in frame from the first base. V lost 4 bases and J lost 10 bases, and the count of bases not matched to a germline gene is 11. As encoded in the germline V gene, CDR1 is MDHEN while CDR2 is SYDVKM. At one collaborating source in Seattle, patients were enrolled during active infection and were followed longitudinally through the course of disease. Each collaborating institution followed its own protocols to collect whole blood in K2EDTA tubes. Collaborator samples were shipped for TCRbeta analysis as frozen whole blood, isolated PBMCs, or DNA extracted from either sample type.

The sample was peripheral blood. The rearrangement combines TRBV28 with TRBJ2-3; 10 junctional bases match TRBD2. This clonotype was obtained from a man between 50 and 59 years old with COVID-19, enrolled during active disease. The CDR3 amino acid sequence is: CASSSGLAAGEAQYF. The DNA reads TGTGCCAGCAGTTCAGGACTAGCGGCGGGGGAAGCGCAGTATTTT. Outside the CDR3, residues come from the reference TRBV28 and TRBJ2-3 proteins, so the full variable domain is: DVKVTQSSRYLVKRTGEKVFLECVQDMDHENMFWYRQDPGLGLRLIYFSYDVKMKEKGDIPEGYSVSREKKERFSLILESASTNQTSMYLCASSSGLAAGEAQYFGPGTRLTVL.